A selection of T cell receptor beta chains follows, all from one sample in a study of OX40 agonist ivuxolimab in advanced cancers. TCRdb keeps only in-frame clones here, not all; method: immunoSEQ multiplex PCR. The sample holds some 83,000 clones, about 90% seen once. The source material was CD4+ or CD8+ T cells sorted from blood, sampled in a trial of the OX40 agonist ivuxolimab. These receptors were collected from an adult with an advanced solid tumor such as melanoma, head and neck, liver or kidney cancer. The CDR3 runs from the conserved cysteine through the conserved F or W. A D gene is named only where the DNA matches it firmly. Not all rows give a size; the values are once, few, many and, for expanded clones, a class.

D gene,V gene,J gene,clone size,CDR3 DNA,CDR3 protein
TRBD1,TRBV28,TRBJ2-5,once,TGTGCCAGCGGGACAGGGGGGATAGTGGAGACCCAGTACTTC,CASGTGGIVETQYF
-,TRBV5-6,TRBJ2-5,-,TGTGCCAGCAGCTTACCCTCGGGGGGCCTGGAGACCCAGTACTTC,CASSLPSGGLETQYF
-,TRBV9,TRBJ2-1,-,TGTGCCAGCAGCGATGGGGCCCATAGAGCCGCCAATGAGCAGTTCTTC,CASSDGAHRAANEQFF
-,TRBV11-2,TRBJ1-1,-,TGTGCCAGCAGCTTAGTTCTTTCGAACACTGAAGCTTTCTTT,CASSLVLSNTEAFF
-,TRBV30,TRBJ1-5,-,TGTGCCTGGAGTGTGGGGCAGGGCAATCAGCCCCAGCATTTT,CAWSVGQGNQPQHF
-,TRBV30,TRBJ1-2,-,TGTGCCTGGAGCCCAAAACGATCACCCTACCCCTATGGCTACACCTTC,CAWSPKRSPYPYGYTF
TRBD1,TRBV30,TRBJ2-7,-,TGTGCCTGGAGGTCGCCCGGGACAGGCTTCCCACGGAACTACGAGCAGTACTTC,CAWRSPGTGFPRNYEQYF
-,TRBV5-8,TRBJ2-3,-,TGTGCCAGCAGCCCCCGCACAGATACGCAGTATTTT,CASSPRTDTQYF
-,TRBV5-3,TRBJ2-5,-,TGTGCCAGAAGCTTGAGTGTAGACAGATTCTCCGAGACCCAGTACTTC,CARSLSVDRFSETQYF
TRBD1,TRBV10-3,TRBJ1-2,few,TGTGCCATCGGACTTACGGGACAGGGTGTCCTCTTC,CAIGLTGQGVLF
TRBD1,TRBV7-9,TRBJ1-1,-,TGTGCCAGCAGCTCCCATGAGGGAACAGGGGCAGCTTTCTTT,CASSSHEGTGAAFF
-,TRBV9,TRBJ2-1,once,TGTGCCAGCAGCCCTCCCCTCAGCAATGAGCAGTTCTTC,CASSPPLSNEQFF
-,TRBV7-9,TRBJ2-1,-,TGTGCCAGCAGCTTAGTAGGCAATGAGCAGTTCTTC,CASSLVGNEQFF
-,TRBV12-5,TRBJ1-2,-,TGTGCTAGTGGTTTGGGGGACTATGGCTACACCTTC,CASGLGDYGYTF
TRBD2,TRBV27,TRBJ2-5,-,TGTGCCAGCAGTTTGGAAGCGGGGGGGACCGAGACCCAGTACTTC,CASSLEAGGTETQYF
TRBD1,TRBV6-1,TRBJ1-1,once,TGTGCCAGCAGTTGGGACAGGGGGGCTGAAGCTTTCTTT,CASSWDRGAEAFF
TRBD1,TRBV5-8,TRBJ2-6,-,TGTGCCAGCAGCCCCGGGACAGTACTCTCTGGGGCCAACGTCCTGACTTTC,CASSPGTVLSGANVLTF
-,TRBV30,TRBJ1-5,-,TGTGCCTGGAGTGTACGGGTGGACAGCAATCAGCCCCAGCATTTT,CAWSVRVDSNQPQHF
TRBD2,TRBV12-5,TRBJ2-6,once,TGTGCTAGTGGTTTGCTAAGACTAGCGACTCCTGGGGCCAACGTCCTGACTTTC,CASGLLRLATPGANVLTF
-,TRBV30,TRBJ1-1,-,TGTGCCTGGAGCATGGGACAGAACACTGAAGCTTTCTTT,CAWSMGQNTEAFF
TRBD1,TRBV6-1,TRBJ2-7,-,TGTGCCAGCATAGGGGGCGGCGAGCAGTACTTC,CASIGGGEQYF
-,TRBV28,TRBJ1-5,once,TGTGCCAGCAGTTTAACGGGGGAAATCAATCAGCCCCAGCATTTT,CASSLTGEINQPQHF
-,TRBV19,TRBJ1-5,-,TGTGCCAGTAGTATTATGGGTGCGCGCAATCAGCCCCAGCATTTT,CASSIMGARNQPQHF
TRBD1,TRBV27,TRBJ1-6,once,TGTGCCAGCAGTAAGCCGACAGGGAGCTCCTATAATTCACCCCTCCACTTT,CASSKPTGSSYNSPLHF
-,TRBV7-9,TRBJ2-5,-,TGTGCCAGCAGCTTACGGTTGCTTGAAGGGGAGACCCAGTACTTC,CASSLRLLEGETQYF
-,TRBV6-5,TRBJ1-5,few,TGTGCCAGCAGTTACAATAGCAATCAGCCCCAGCATTTT,CASSYNSNQPQHF
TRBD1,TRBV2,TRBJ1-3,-,TGTGCCAGCAGAGACGGACAGGGAGGAAACACCATATATTTT,CASRDGQGGNTIYF
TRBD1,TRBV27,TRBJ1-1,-,TGTGCCAGCAGTGGGGACAGAAGGACAATTACTGAAGCTTTCTTT,CASSGDRRTITEAFF
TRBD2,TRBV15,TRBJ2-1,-,TGTGCCACCAGCAGAGAGGCGACTAGCGGGAGGGCCCTCTACAATGAGCAGTTCTTC,CATSREATSGRALYNEQFF
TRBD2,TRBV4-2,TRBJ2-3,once,TGTGCCAGCAGCCAAGAAGGACGGTCCAGCGGGGTGGGAGGGGATACGCAGTATTTT,CASSQEGRSSGVGGDTQYF
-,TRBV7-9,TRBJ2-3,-,TGTGCCAGCAGCTTCCCTAGCCGCACAGATACGCAGTATTTT,CASSFPSRTDTQYF
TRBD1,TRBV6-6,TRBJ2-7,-,TGTGCCAGCAGTTACTCGGACAGGCAGAACTACGAGCAGTACTTC,CASSYSDRQNYEQYF
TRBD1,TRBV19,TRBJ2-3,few,TGTGCCAGTAGTATGGGACCCTCGACAGGGTCATCGACAGATACGCAGTATTTT,CASSMGPSTGSSTDTQYF
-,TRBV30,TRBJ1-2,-,TGTGCCTGGAGTGTAGCCGGCCACTATGGCTACACCTTC,CAWSVAGHYGYTF
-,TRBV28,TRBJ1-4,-,TGTGCCAGCAGTTTAACCGACACTTCTGAAAAACTGTTTTTT,CASSLTDTSEKLFF
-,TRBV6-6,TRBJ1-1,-,TGTGCCAGCACCCGACTGGATGAAGCTTTCTTT,CASTRLDEAFF
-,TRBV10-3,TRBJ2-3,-,TGTGCCATCAGAGACACAGATACGCAGTATTTT,CAIRDTDTQYF
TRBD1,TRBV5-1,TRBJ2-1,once,TGCGCCAGCAGCTTCCCTGGGACAGGGAATGGGAATGAGCAGTTCTTC,CASSFPGTGNGNEQFF
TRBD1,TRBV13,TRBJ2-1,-,TGTGCCAGCAGTCCGGACAGGGGGCCTTACAATGAGCAGTTCTTC,CASSPDRGPYNEQFF
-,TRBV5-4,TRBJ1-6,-,TGTGCCAGCAGCTTGGAAGGGGGGGCGTTTTCACCCCTCCACTTT,CASSLEGGAFSPLHF